This T cell receptor beta chain was identified during a study of cytomegalovirus exposure and HLA in healthy donors. The wider study: Researchers previously reported finding some 110 million unique TCR beta sequences from 150 million to 200 million T cells. Findings and caveats of the study: A later analysis reported that several of the most significant clusters appeared to be linked to common viral pathogens, among them Epstein-Barr virus. The authors later linked a missense DCLRE1C variant to TCR beta V- and J-gene trimming.

In the case of this clone: The antigen is not known.

With V trimmed by 4 bases and J by 1 base, 2 bases remained unmatched. This CDR3 comprises 15 residues. Germline V CDR1 and CDR2: SNHLY, FYNNEI. Vbeta (60) and Jbeta (13) primers were used in the PCR. Method: immunoSEQ multiplex PCR; TCRdb's copy keeps in-frame clones and lacks some. Of 210,000 or so clones in the sample, approximately 87% were seen once. The chain has TRBV2 and TRBJ2-1, with 9 bases aligning to TRBD1. The specimen was PBMCs. The TCR originated in a young man in good health and CMV-seronegative. CDR3 coding DNA: TGTGCCAGCAGTGCCGACAGGGGGTCCTACAATGAGCAGTTCTTC. It translates to CASSADRGSYNEQFF.